Following are 25 T cell receptor beta chains from one sample sequenced in a study of T cells in Graves' hyperthyroidism and ophthalmopathy. TCR beta CDR3 regions were amplified from RNA. First-round RT-PCR targeting the TCR CDR3 was performed with the HTBI primer set. TCRdb redid the calling of the multiplex PCR reads with MiXCR, one entry per CDR3 protein. The repertoire consists of about 570,000 distinct CDR3 sequences, with 13% to 15% occurring once and the leading ten covering more than 11%. Sequencing was done on a sample of blood. These receptors all stem from a woman between 40 and 55 years old with Graves' hyperthyroidism.

This clonotype was seen at least ten times. The chain's CDR3 is CASTPGLAGAYEQFF. CDR3 nucleotides: TGTGCCAGCACCCCCGGTCTAGCGGGAGCTTATGAGCAGTTCTTC. V is TRBV6-1 and J is TRBJ2-1; TRBD2 matches at 10 bases. Germline loops: CDR1 MNHNS, CDR2 SASEGT. The V segment lost 7 bases and the J segment 8 bases; nucleotides outside the gene matches: 11. This CDR3 contains 15 residues.

This clonotype was counted at least ten times. The chain carries TRBV10-3 and TRBJ2-7; 10 nucleotides line up with TRBD1. Per germline, CDR1 ENHRY and CDR2 SYGVKD. The CDR3 sequence is 13 residues long. Trimming removed 10 bases from V and 5 bases from J; junction bases left unmatched: 8. The CDR3 DNA is TGTGCCACTCGACAGGGGGCTGTGGACGAGCAGTACTTC. This gives the protein CATRQGAVDEQYF.

There are a few counts of this clonotype. The genes are TRBV30 and TRBJ2-7; either TRBD1 or TRBD2 may supply D (5 bases each). Trimming took off 1 base at V and 3 bases at J, with 7 bases between the two ends. The CDR3 spans 12 residues. Germline V gene lookup returns CDR1 GTSNPN and CDR2 SVGIG (reference sequence). The CDR3 coding sequence is TGTGCCTGGAGTGGGGGGAACTACGAGCAGTACTTC. Translated: CAWSGGNYEQYF.

This clonotype appeared many times. This chain connects TRBV11-2 to TRBJ1-2, with D perhaps matching TRBD1 (6 bases). Trimming took off 5 bases at V and 2 bases at J, with 12 bases between the two ends. The CDR3 is 14 amino acids. The germline CDR1 and CDR2 sequences are SGHAT and FQNNGV. The CDR3 nucleotides read TGTGCCAGCAGCGATCAACAGGGAAACTATGGCTACACCTTC. Protein product: CASSDQQGNYGYTF.

This clonotype was recorded at least ten times. The chain employs TRBV20-1 and TRBJ2-1; TRBD2 aligns across 8 bases. The CDR3 runs to 15 residues. Germline-derived CDR1 and CDR2 are DFQATT and SNEGSKA (reference sequence). The trim removed 1 base at V and 7 bases at J, leaving 9 bases unmatched. As DNA, the CDR3 is TGCAGTGCTAGAGTGCCCGGGAGGGCCGGGAATGAGCAGTTCTTC. As protein: CSARVPGRAGNEQFF.

This clonotype was detected only a few times. CDR3 region: CASSPTSGRAGHNEQFF. For the CDR3, the DNA is TGCGCCAGCAGTCCGACTAGCGGGAGGGCGGGACACAATGAGCAGTTCTTC. V gene TRBV10-1 combines with J gene TRBJ2-1, with 14 bases fitting TRBD2. This CDR3 contains 17 residues. Germline values: CDR1 WNHNN, CDR2 SYGVQD (reference sequence). The V and J ends lost 5 bases and 5 bases, in that order; junction bases with no gene match: 8.

This clonotype was recorded many times. The CDR3 reads CASTPPRRSYEQYF. The CDR3 bases are TGTGCCAGCACCCCCCCAAGGCGGTCCTACGAGCAGTACTTC. This chain links TRBV6-2 or TRBV6-3 with TRBJ2-7, with no clear D. Germline assignment: CDR1 MNHEY and CDR2 SVGEGT. The CDR3 covers 14 residues. V gave up 7 bases and J gave up 1 base, with 14 bases separating them.

This clonotype was seen at least ten times. The rearrangement joins TRBV7-9 to TRBJ2-2, with D perhaps matching TRBD1 or TRBD2 (5 bases each). V dropped 5 bases and J dropped 3 bases, with 19 bases sitting between them. The CDR3 sequence is 17 residues long. Germline CDR1 reads SEHNR; CDR2 reads FQNEAQ (reference sequence). CDR3 amino acids: CASSPGDRVSDTGELFF. For the CDR3, the DNA is TGTGCCAGCAGCCCTGGGGACCGTGTTTCGGACACCGGGGAGCTGTTTTTT. Full variable domain (missing parts from reference TRBV7-9 and TRBJ2-2): DTGVSQNPRHKITKRGQNVTFRCDPISEHNRLYWYRQTLGQGPEFLTYFQNEAQLEKSRLLSDRFSAERPKGSFSTLEIQRTEQGDSAMYLCASSPGDRVSDTGELFFGEGSRLTVL.

The V gene is TRBV30, the J gene TRBJ2-7; possibly TRBD2 for D (5 bases). The end of the DNA is better explained by TRBJ2-1, so the J call may be wrong. Germline V lookup: CDR1 GTSNPN, CDR2 SVGIG (reference sequence). The CDR3 length is 12 residues. CDR3 DNA: TGTGCCTGCGGTTTGGCAGACTACGAGCAGTTCTTC. The encoded protein is CACGLADYEQFF.

The V call is TRBV19, the J call TRBJ2-7; a possible D gene is TRBD1 (6 bases). CDR3 size: 16 residues. Trimming removed 4 bases at V and 0 bases at J, with 16 bases between. CDR1 and CDR2 from the germline V gene are LNHDA and SQIVND (reference sequence). DNA for the CDR3: TGTGCCAGTAGTACGGACAGTCAGAAAAGCTCCTACGAGCAGTACTTC. Its protein product is CASSTDSQKSSYEQYF.

V gene TRBV10-3 combines with J gene TRBJ1-5; tentatively, D is TRBD1 (5 bases). Trimming left V 7 bases short and J 5 bases short, with 12 bases between. The CDR3 runs 13 residues. Germline lookup yields CDR1 ENHRY and CDR2 SYGVKD. For the CDR3, the DNA is TGTGCCATCACGGGGCAGGCTGATCAGCCCCAGCATTTT. This translates into CAITGQADQPQHF.

This chain connects TRBV12-5 to TRBJ1-5; 8 bases match TRBD1. CDR1 is LGHNT, CDR2 FRNRAP, per germline. The CDR3 is 16 residues long. V dropped 6 bases and J dropped 6; count of bases not matched to a gene: 13. CDR3 loop: CASGSTSGGYAQPQHF. The CDR3 DNA is TGTGCTAGTGGATCTACCTCAGGGGGCTATGCTCAGCCCCAGCATTTT.

The rearrangement joins TRBV27 to TRBJ1-1, with D possibly TRBD1 on 5 matching bases. V was cut by 3 bases and J by 5 bases, with 13 bases left in between. CDR3 size: 14 residues. Germline values: CDR1 MNHEY, CDR2 SMNVEV (reference sequence). Written as DNA, the CDR3 is TGTGCCAGCAGTTTCTCGGACCGGGGGACTGAAGCTTTCTTT. Residues: CASSFSDRGTEAFF.

There are a few counts of this clonotype. V gene TRBV20-1 combines with J gene TRBJ2-1; 7 bases are a match to TRBD2. Germline CDR1 DFQATT, CDR2 SNEGSKA (reference sequence). The V gene end was trimmed by 7 bases and the J gene end by 4 bases; junction bases not matched to a gene: 10. CDR3 length: 14 amino acids. The CDR3 loop is CSGPPGLLYNEQFF. In DNA form, the CDR3 reads TGCAGTGGCCCGCCGGGACTACTATACAATGAGCAGTTCTTC.

This clonotype was recorded at least ten times. The chain recombines TRBV12-3 or TRBV12-4 with TRBJ1-5; D is unclear. The CDR3 covers 15 residues. V dropped 7 bases and J dropped 0 bases, with 13 bases sitting between them. The CDR3 spells CASNLGSLSNQPQHF. The CDR3 DNA reads TGTGCCAGCAACCTCGGGTCCCTTAGCAATCAGCCCCAGCATTTT.

The sample holds many counts of this clonotype. J is TRBJ2-1 and V is TRBV30; 8 bases fit TRBD2. Germline V gives CDR1 GTSNPN, CDR2 SVGIG (reference sequence). Trimming cost V 5 bases and J 3 bases; bases outside gene matches: 9. This CDR3 has 15 residues. The CDR3: CAWLYPAGDYNEQFF. The CDR3 DNA reads TGTGCCTGGCTATATCCAGCGGGGGACTACAATGAGCAGTTCTTC.

This clonotype was seen many times. CDR3 nucleotides: TGCAGTGCTAGAGACAGGGTTGGACAGCCCCAGCATTTT. This gives the protein CSARDRVGQPQHF. V usage is TRBV20-1 and J usage is TRBJ1-5; maybe TRBD1 (5 bases). V lost 0 bases to trimming and J lost 7 bases, with 10 bases between them. This CDR3 is built from 13 residues. Germline V gives CDR1 DFQATT, CDR2 SNEGSKA (reference sequence).

This clonotype was picked up many times. The chain carries TRBV11-2 and TRBJ2-5; 7 bases are shared with TRBD1. V gave up 6 bases and J gave up 5 bases; unmatched junction bases: 6. This CDR3 spans 13 amino acids. In germline, CDR1 is SGHAT, CDR2 FQNNGV. The CDR3, as DNA: TGTGCCAGCAGACTAACAGGGGTTGAGACCCAGTACTTC. Protein product: CASRLTGVETQYF.

This clonotype showed up many times. CDR3 bases: TGTGCCAGCAGTGCGACAGGGGCATCGGTTGAAGCTTTCTTT. Its translation: CASSATGASVEAFF. This chain uses TRBV2 with TRBJ1-1; TRBD1 agrees at 8 bases. CDR3 size: 14 residues. V gave up 4 bases and J gave up 7 bases; unmatched junction bases: 8. Germline CDR1 and CDR2: SNHLY and FYNNEI.

Only a few counts were recorded for this clonotype. The J gene is TRBJ2-1, the V gene TRBV5-5; D call uncertain. The CDR3 sequence is 14 residues long. Per germline, CDR1 SGHKS and CDR2 YYEKEE (reference sequence). Deletions cut 0 bases from V and 7 bases from J, with 11 bases between. The CDR3 DNA is TGTGCCAGCAGCTTGGAACTAATGGGGAATGAGCAGTTCTTC. It encodes CASSLELMGNEQFF.

In its sample, this clonotype was seen many times. The CDR3 region is CASSLATAAQGSYEQYF. For the CDR3, the DNA is TGTGCCAGCAGTTTAGCCACAGCAGCACAGGGATCCTACGAGCAGTACTTC. V usage is TRBV12-3 or TRBV12-4 and J usage is TRBJ2-7, with D possibly TRBD1 on 6 matching bases. This CDR3 has 17 residues. Trimming took 0 bases from V and 1 from J, leaving 16 bases between them.

Concerning this clonotype: A clone one base away is much larger, so this may be a read error. The chain employs TRBV7-6 and TRBJ2-5, with 7 positions matching TRBD2. Germline V gene data show CDR1 as SGHVS and CDR2 as FNYEAQ. The CDR3 runs to 16 residues. V was pared by 3 bases and J by 3 bases, with 10 bases of the junction left unmatched. The CDR3 protein is CASSFGASGGEETQYF. The CDR3 region has the DNA TGTGCCAGCAGCTTCGGGGCTAGCGGTGGGGAAGAGACCCAGTACTTC.

This clonotype was counted many times. The chain combines TRBV18 with TRBJ1-4, with D possibly matching TRBD1 (6 bases). The V end was cut by 3 bases, the J end by 5 bases, with 7 bases between. This CDR3 has 13 amino acids. Germline assignment: CDR1 KGHSH and CDR2 LQKENI. CDR3 in amino acids: CASSPGQNEKLFF. DNA of the CDR3: TGTGCCAGCTCACCCGGACAGAATGAAAAACTGTTTTTT.

This rearrangement joins TRBV6-5 to TRBJ2-4, with 8 bases that match TRBD2. V was clipped by 0 bases and J by 0 bases; unmatched bases: 4. The length of the CDR3 is 17 residues. The germline gives CDR1 MNHEY, CDR2 SVGAGI. DNA of the CDR3: TGTGCCAGCAGTTACTCGTCTAGCGGGTTAGCCAAAAACATTCAGTACTTC. Its protein product is CASSYSSSGLAKNIQYF.

This clonotype has more than one count but fewer than ten. CDR3: CASSLSQQEEAFF. The CDR3 coding sequence is TGTGCCAGCAGTTTATCTCAACAAGAGGAAGCTTTCTTT. The rearrangement joins TRBV27 to TRBJ1-1, with unresolved D. V was cut by 0 bases and J by 8 bases, with 10 bases left in between. Germline CDR1 MNHEY, CDR2 SMNVEV (reference sequence). This CDR3 spans 13 amino acids.